This T cell receptor (beta chain) was captured by sequencing in a study of T cells in Graves' hyperthyroidism and ophthalmopathy. About this clonotype: Given a much more abundant clone one base away, this may be a read error.

RNA transcripts provided the source from which TCR beta CDR3 regions were amplified. Initially, a first-round RT-PCR of the TCR CDR3 employed the HTBI primer set. TCRdb used MiXCR to reprocess the multiplex PCR reads, holding one entry per CDR3 protein. The data contain about 710,000 distinct CDR3 sequences, about 17% of them singletons. Germline lookup yields CDR1 MNHEY and CDR2 SVGAGI. This CDR3 is 16 amino acids long. V was pared by 0 bases and J by 5 bases, with 8 bases of the junction left unmatched. Source material: blood. The V call is TRBV6-5, the J call TRBJ2-5; TRBD1 aligns across 8 bases. The receptor was isolated from a man between 18 and 29 years old with Graves' hyperthyroidism. The chain's CDR3 is CASSYSEPGQAETQYF. The DNA of the CDR3 is TGTGCCAGCAGTTACTCAGAACCGGGACAGGCTGAGACCCAGTACTTC.